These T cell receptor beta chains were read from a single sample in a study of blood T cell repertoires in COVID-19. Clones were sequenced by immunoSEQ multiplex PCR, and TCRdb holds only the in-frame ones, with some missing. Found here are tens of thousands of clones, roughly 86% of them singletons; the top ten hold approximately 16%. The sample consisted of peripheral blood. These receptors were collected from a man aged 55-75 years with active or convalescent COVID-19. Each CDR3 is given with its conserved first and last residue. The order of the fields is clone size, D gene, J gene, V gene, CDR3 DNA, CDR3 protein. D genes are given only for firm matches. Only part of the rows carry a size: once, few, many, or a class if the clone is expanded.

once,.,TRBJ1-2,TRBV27,TGTGCCAGCAGTCCCTTAGGACAGCTTAACTATGGCTACACCTTC,CASSPLGQLNYGYTF
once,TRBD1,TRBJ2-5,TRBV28,TGTGCCAGCAGCCGGGACAGGGGCCAAGAGACCCAGTACTTC,CASSRDRGQETQYF
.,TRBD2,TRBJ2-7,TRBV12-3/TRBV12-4,TGTGCCAGCACCCCGGGGGGGTCCTACGAGCAGTACTTC,CASTPGGSYEQYF
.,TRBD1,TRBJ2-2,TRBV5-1,TGCGCCAGCAGCTTGAACAGGGGGGACACCGGGGAGCTGTTTTTT,CASSLNRGDTGELFF
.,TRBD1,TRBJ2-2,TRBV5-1,TGCGCCAGCAGCGCGAGCACCCGACAGGGGGCGGGAACCGGGGAGCTGTTTTTT,CASSASTRQGAGTGELFF
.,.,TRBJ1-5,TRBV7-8,TGTGCCAGCAGCTCTGACTTGGGGGCGGACAATCAGCCCCAGCATTTT,CASSSDLGADNQPQHF
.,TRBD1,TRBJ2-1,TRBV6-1,TGTGCCAGCAGTCAAGGGACAGGGGGATCCTACAATGAGCAGTTCTTC,CASSQGTGGSYNEQFF
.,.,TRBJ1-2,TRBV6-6,TGTGCCAGCAGCCCACTATCCCCGACAGACGGCTACACCTTC,CASSPLSPTDGYTF
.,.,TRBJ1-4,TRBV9,TGTGCCAGCAGTCCTGCCGGGACAACTAATGAAAAACTGTTTTTT,CASSPAGTTNEKLFF
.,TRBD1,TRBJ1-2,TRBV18,TGTGCCAGCTCACCACGACAGGGGGGTAACTATGGCTACACCTTC,CASSPRQGGNYGYTF
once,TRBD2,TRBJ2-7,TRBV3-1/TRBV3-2,TGTGCCAGCAGCCCTAGCGGGGGGAGTGACGAGCAGTACTTC,CASSPSGGSDEQYF
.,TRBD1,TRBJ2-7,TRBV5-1,TGCGCCAGCAGCTTGGGTGGGACAGAGAACGAGCAGTACTTC,CASSLGGTENEQYF
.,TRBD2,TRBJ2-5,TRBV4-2,TGTGCCAGCAGCCAAGATAGGAGCGGGACCTTCTGGACCCAGTACTTC,CASSQDRSGTFWTQYF
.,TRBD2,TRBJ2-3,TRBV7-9,TGTGCCAGCAGCCCAGGACTAGCGCGCACAGATACGCAGTATTTT,CASSPGLARTDTQYF
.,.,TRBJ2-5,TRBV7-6,TGTGCCAGCAGCTTAGCGGGGTCAGGGATACAAGAGACCCAGTACTTC,CASSLAGSGIQETQYF
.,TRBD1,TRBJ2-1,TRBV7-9,TGTGCCAGCAGCAACGACAGGGGCTCAGGTGCCTCCTACAATGAGCAGTTCTTC,CASSNDRGSGASYNEQFF
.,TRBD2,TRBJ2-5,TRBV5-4,TGTGCCAGCAGCACGCGGGGGGCCCTGGAGACCCAGTACTTC,CASSTRGALETQYF
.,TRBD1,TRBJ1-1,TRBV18,TGTGCCAGCTCACCACTCTGGACAGGGAAAGCCACTGAAGCTTTCTTT,CASSPLWTGKATEAFF
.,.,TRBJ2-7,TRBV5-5,TGTGCCAGCAGCTTGAGGACAGACTCCTACGAGCAGTACTTC,CASSLRTDSYEQYF
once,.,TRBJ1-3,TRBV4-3,TGCGCCAGCAGCCAAGTTCAGGAAGGATACACCATATATTTT,CASSQVQEGYTIYF